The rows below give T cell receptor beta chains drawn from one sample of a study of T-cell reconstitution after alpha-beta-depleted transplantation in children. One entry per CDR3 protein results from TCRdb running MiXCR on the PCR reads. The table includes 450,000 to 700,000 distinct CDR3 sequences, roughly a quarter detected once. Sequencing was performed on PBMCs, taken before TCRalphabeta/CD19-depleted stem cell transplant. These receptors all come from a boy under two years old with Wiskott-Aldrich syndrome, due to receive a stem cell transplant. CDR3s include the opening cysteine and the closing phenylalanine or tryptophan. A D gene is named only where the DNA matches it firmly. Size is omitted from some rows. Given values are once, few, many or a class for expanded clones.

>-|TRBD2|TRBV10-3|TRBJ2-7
TGTGCCATGAGCCAGGGGCTAGCGGGAGTTGAGCAGTACTTC
CAMSQGLAGVEQYF
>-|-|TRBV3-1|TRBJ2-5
TGTGCCAGCAGCCAAGGGGGACAACCGGAGACCCAGTACTTC
CASSQGGQPETQYF
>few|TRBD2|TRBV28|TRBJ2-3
TGTGCCAGCAGTTTATATCCTCTCAGCGGGGTCACAGATACGCAGTATTTT
CASSLYPLSGVTDTQYF
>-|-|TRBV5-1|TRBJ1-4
TGCGCCAGCAGCAACGGGATCCTGGGGAAAAAACTGTTTTTT
CASSNGILGKKLFF
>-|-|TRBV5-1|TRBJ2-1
TGCGCCAGCAGCCCCGGGATTAGTGTAGTCTACAATGAGCAGTTCTTC
CASSPGISVVYNEQFF
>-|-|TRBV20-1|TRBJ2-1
TGCAGTGCTCGGGACCTTCGCGTCATCAATGAGCAGTTCTTC
CSARDLRVINEQFF
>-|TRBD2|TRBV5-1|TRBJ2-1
TGCGCCAGCAGCTCAACGACTAGCGGGAGTGGTGAGCAGTTCTTC
CASSSTTSGSGEQFF
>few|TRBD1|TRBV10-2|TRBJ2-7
TGCGCCAGCAGTGAACGTTCAGGGGGACCTTACGAGCAGTACTTC
CASSERSGGPYEQYF
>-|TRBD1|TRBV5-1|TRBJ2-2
TGCGCCAGCAGCTTAACCATGACAGGGGGTTGGACCGGGGAGCTGTTTTTT
CASSLTMTGGWTGELFF
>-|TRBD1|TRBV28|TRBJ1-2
TGTGCCAGCTTCGCGGGGACAGGTTGGGGACATGGCTACACCTTC
CASFAGTGWGHGYTF
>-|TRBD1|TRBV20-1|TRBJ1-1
TGCAGTGCTAGGGCAGGGACAGGGGGTGGCACTGAAGCTTTCTTT
CSARAGTGGGTEAFF
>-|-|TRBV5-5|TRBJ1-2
TGTGCCAGCAGCTTGTTGGGGGGGCGCGTGCCCTATGGCTACACCTTC
CASSLLGGRVPYGYTF
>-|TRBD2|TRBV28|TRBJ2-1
TGTGCCAGCAGGTCTGGGACTAGCGGGAGACACTTCTACAATGAGCAGTTCTTC
CASRSGTSGRHFYNEQFF
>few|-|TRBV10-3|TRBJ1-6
TGTGCCATCAGTGCCGGGACTTATAATTCACCCCTCCACTTT
CAISAGTYNSPLHF
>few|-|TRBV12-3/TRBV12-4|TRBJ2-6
TGTGCCAGCAGTTTAGCAAAGCTCGGGACACTTCCCTCTGGGGCCAACGTCCTGACTTTC
CASSLAKLGTLPSGANVLTF
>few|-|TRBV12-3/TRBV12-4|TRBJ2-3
TGTGCCAGCAGTTTAGCAGGGGCCCCTGCGCAGTATTTT
CASSLAGAPAQYF
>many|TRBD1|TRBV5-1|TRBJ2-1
TGCGCCAGCAGCATCCGGGACAGGGACTACAATGAGCAGTTCTTC
CASSIRDRDYNEQFF
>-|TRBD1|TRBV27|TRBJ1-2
TGTGCCAGCAGTTTACCTAACAGGGGGAAGGGTAACTATGGCTACACCTTC
CASSLPNRGKGNYGYTF
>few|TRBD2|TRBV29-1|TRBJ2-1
TGCAGCGTTAGTTCGAGCGGGAGTCCGAATGAGCAGTTCTTC
CSVSSSGSPNEQFF
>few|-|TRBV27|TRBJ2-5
TGTGCCAGCAGTTTAAGGGGTTGGGAGACCCAGTACTTC
CASSLRGWETQYF
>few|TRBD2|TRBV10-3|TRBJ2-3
TGTGCCATCAGTGAAGGTAGCGGGAGGGTAGATACGCAGTATTTT
CAISEGSGRVDTQYF
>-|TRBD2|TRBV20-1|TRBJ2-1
TGCAGTGCTAGAAGCGGGATCCGGGACCATGAGCAGTTCTTC
CSARSGIRDHEQFF
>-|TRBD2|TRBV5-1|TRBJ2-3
TGCGCCAGCAGCCCCTCGCCCGGGACTAGCGGGTCAGATACGCAGTATTTT
CASSPSPGTSGSDTQYF
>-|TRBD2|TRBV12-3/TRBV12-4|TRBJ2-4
TGTGCCAGCACTCCAGGGCCCTCGGGAGGCGGCGAGTACTTC
CASTPGPSGGGEYF
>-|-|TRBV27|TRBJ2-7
TGTGCCAGCAGTTTAAGCTCGGACGGTCGTGGGCACGAGCAGTACTTC
CASSLSSDGRGHEQYF
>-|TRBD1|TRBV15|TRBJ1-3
TGTGCCACCAGCAGAAAGTCCCGGGACAGGGTTCGGGGAAACACCCTATATTTT
CATSRKSRDRVRGNTLYF
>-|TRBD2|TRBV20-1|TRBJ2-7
TGCAGTGCTAGAGGTTGGTCTAGCGGGCCTCAGGGCTACGAGCAGTACTTC
CSARGWSSGPQGYEQYF
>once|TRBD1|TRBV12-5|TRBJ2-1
TGTGCTAGCCTTACCGGGACAGGGTCTCGCAATGAGCAGTTCTTC
CASLTGTGSRNEQFF
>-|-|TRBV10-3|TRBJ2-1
TGTGCCATCACACCTGACTCTTCCTACAATGAGCAGTTCTTC
CAITPDSSYNEQFF
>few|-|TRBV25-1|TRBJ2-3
TGTGCCGTGCGGGCCCCAGATACGCAGTATTTT
CAVRAPDTQYF
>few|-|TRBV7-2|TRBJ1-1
TGTGCCAGCAGCTTAGCAGGACGGAGCATGAACACTGAAGCTTTCTTT
CASSLAGRSMNTEAFF
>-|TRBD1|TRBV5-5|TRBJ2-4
TGTGCCAGCAGCTTGGCAGCCGACAGGGGAGAGTACATTCAGTACTTC
CASSLAADRGEYIQYF
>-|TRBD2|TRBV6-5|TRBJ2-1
TGTGCCAGCAGTTACTCTGGACTAGCGGGCGTACCATACAATGAGCAGTTCTTC
CASSYSGLAGVPYNEQFF
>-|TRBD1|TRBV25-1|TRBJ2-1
TGTGCCAGCAGTGCAATCCGGGACAGGGGGCTAGTGTTCTTC
CASSAIRDRGLVFF
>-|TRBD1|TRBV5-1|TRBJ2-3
TGCGCCAGCAGCTTGGGAAAGGACAGGCTCATCACAGATACGCAGTATTTT
CASSLGKDRLITDTQYF
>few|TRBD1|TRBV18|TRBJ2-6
TGTGCCAGCTCAACAAGGACAGGGAACTCTTTCTCTGGGGCCAACGTCCTGACTTTC
CASSTRTGNSFSGANVLTF
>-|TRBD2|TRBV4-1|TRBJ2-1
TGCGCCAGCAGGAATACCAAGACTAGCGGGAGGGCCCATGAGCAGTTCTTC
CASRNTKTSGRAHEQFF